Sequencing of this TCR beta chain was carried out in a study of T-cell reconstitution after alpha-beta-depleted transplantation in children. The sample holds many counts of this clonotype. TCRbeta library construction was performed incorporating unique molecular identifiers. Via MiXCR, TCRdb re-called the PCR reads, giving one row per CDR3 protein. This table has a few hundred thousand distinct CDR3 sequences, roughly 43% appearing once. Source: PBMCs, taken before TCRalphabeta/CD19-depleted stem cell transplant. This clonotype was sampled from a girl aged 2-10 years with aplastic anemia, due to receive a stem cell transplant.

CDR3 protein: CASSEGGTGDYEQYF. CDR3 sequence (DNA): TGTGCCAGCAGTGAAGGGGGGACAGGGGACTACGAGCAGTACTTC. The V gene is TRBV2, the J gene TRBJ2-7; 10 positions match TRBD1. The germline V gene has CDR1 SNHLY and CDR2 FYNNEI. CDR3 size: 15 residues. The trim removed 1 base at V and 3 bases at J, leaving 3 bases unmatched.